These 12 T cell receptor beta chains were all obtained from the same sample, sequenced in a study of cytomegalovirus exposure and HLA in healthy donors. PCR was performed using 60 Vbeta and 13 Jbeta primers. Assay: immunoSEQ multiplex PCR; the TCRdb copy retains only in-frame clones and omits some. The sample includes about 99,000 clones, about 80% seen only once; the top ten take roughly 1.8%. Sequenced input: PBMCs. The receptors shown here come from a woman between 40 and 50 years old in good health and CMV-seronegative.

CDR3 protein: CASSLAGEAFF. CDR3 nucleotides: TGTGCCAGCAGCTTAGCGGGTGAAGCTTTCTTT. The V and J genes are TRBV11-2 and TRBJ1-1; D call uncertain. The CDR3 has 11 residues. Trimming removed 1 base from V and 7 bases from J, with 4 bases in between. Germline V gene data show CDR1 as SGHAT and CDR2 as FQNNGV.

The chain employs TRBV7-2 and TRBJ2-5, with 8 positions matching TRBD1. The J call is uncertain, as TRBJ2-7 better fits the DNA end. CDR3 length equals 18 residues. Germline lookup yields CDR1 SGHTA and CDR2 FQGNSA. CDR3 nucleotides: TGTGCCAGCAGCTTAGGTCTCGCGGACAGGGAGTCGGACTACGAGCAGTACTTC. Encoded protein: CASSLGLADRESDYEQYF.

The genes are TRBV4-1 and TRBJ1-4; the D is unclear. The V end lost 2 bases, the J end lost 8 bases, and 6 bases lay between the germline ends. Germline V lookup: CDR1 MGHRA, CDR2 YSYEKL. The CDR3 is 12 residues long. As DNA, the CDR3 is TGCGCCAGCAGCCAATCGAGGGAAAAACTGTTTTTT. This gives the protein CASSQSREKLFF.

V is TRBV6-5 and J is TRBJ2-7; 8 bases line up with TRBD2. Germline-derived CDR1 and CDR2 are MNHEY and SVGAGI. V was clipped by 6 bases and J by 3 bases; unmatched bases: 10. The CDR3 contains 15 residues. The CDR3 sequence is CASREIAGLRYEQYF. The CDR3 DNA reads TGTGCCAGCAGGGAAATAGCGGGGCTCCGCTACGAGCAGTACTTC.

The rearrangement joins TRBV4-3 to TRBJ2-2; D possibly corresponds to TRBD2 (5 bases). This CDR3 has 17 residues. V was cut by 0 bases and J by 0 bases, with 11 bases left in between. Germline lookup yields CDR1 LGHNA and CDR2 YSLEER. This CDR3 reads CASSQDWRFANTGELFF. In nucleotides, the CDR3 is TGCGCCAGCAGCCAAGATTGGAGGTTCGCGAACACCGGGGAGCTGTTTTTT.

V gene TRBV28 combines with J gene TRBJ1-5; TRBD1 is a possible D gene (6 bases). The V gene's germline CDR1 is MDHEN and CDR2 SYDVKM. The CDR3 is 14 residues long. Trimming took 10 bases from V and 4 from J, leaving 17 bases between them. The CDR3 region is CATWGFRGNQPQHF. In DNA, the CDR3 is TGTGCCACTTGGGGTTTTAGGGGGAATCAGCCCCAGCATTTT.

J is TRBJ2-1 and V is TRBV27, with no clear D. CDR3 length: 13 amino acids. Germline values: CDR1 MNHEY, CDR2 SMNVEV (reference sequence). V lost 2 bases, J lost 8 bases, and 10 bases lay in between. The CDR3 DNA follows: TGTGCCAGCAGTTTAGCGGCGTGGCATGAGCAGTTCTTC. This translates into CASSLAAWHEQFF.

CDR3 residues: CASSSRRDLRETQYF. The DNA of the CDR3 is TGTGCCAGCTCGTCCCGCCGGGACTTGAGGGAGACCCAGTACTTC. The chain joins TRBV5-6 to TRBJ2-5, with TRBD2 as a possible D gene (6 bases). CDR1 and CDR2 from the germline V gene are SGHDT and YYEEEE. The V and J ends lost 7 bases and 5 bases respectively, with 21 bases between them. CDR3 length: 15 residues.

The V gene is TRBV18, the J gene TRBJ2-3; a weak D match, TRBD1 (5 bases). V was pared by 5 bases and J by 3 bases, with 9 bases between. Looked up from germline, CDR1 is KGHSH and CDR2 is LQKENI. CDR3 length equals 13 residues. The CDR3 loop reads CASSRGGTDTQYF. In DNA, the CDR3 is TGTGCCAGCTCAAGGGGTGGTACAGATACGCAGTATTTT. Full variable domain (outside the CDR3, taken from reference TRBV18 and TRBJ2-3): NAGVMQNPRHLVRRRGQEARLRCSPMKGHSHVYWYRQLPEEGLKFMVYLQKENIIDESGMPKERFSAEFPKEGPSILRIQQVVRGDSAAYFCASSRGGTDTQYFGPGTRLTVL.

This sequence joins TRBV6-5 and TRBJ2-5; D possibly corresponds to TRBD1 (5 bases). The J call may not be correct, given that the DNA end is closer to TRBJ2-7. This CDR3 region has 15 residues. Germline V gene sequence: CDR1 MNHEY, CDR2 SVGAGI. The CDR3, as DNA: TGTGCCAGCAGTTACTCGATAGGTAGGGGCTACGAGCAGTACTTC. This codes for CASSYSIGRGYEQYF.

The rearrangement uses TRBV7-6 and TRBJ1-4; D is possibly TRBD1 (6 bases). Germline lookup yields CDR1 SGHVS and CDR2 FNYEAQ. V was clipped by 5 bases and J by 0 bases, with 13 bases between them. This CDR3 spans 16 amino acids. DNA of the CDR3: TGTGCCAGCAGCACGGCAGGGGCCGCAACTAATGAAAAACTGTTTTTT. Translation: CASSTAGAATNEKLFF.

The rearrangement joins TRBV5-5 to TRBJ1-5; TRBD1 matches 7 bases. Germline V gives CDR1 SGHKS, CDR2 YYEKEE (reference sequence). Trimming cost V 0 bases and J 6 bases; bases outside gene matches: 3. The CDR3 is 14 amino acids. The CDR3 protein is CASSLGQGIQPQHF. The CDR3 DNA reads TGTGCCAGCAGCTTGGGACAGGGAATTCAGCCCCAGCATTTT.